Given below is one TCR beta chain in context. Its antigen is unknown. There are no base qualities to consult, and no much larger clone falls within one base. Starting from around 500 ng total RNA, TCRbeta-specific cDNA was produced by reverse transcription with a constant-region primer and ProtoScript II reverse transcriptase. Construction of the TCRbeta libraries relied on three nested rounds of multiplex PCR, following a slightly modified ARM-PCR procedure. The first two PCR rounds used multiplex TRBV1-TRBV30 forward primers with a Cbeta reverse primer, each for 10 cycles. A final 25-cycle PCR with Deep VentR polymerase added sample barcodes and Illumina adapters. Amplicons of 200-500 bp were gel-purified with a QIAquick gel extraction kit before sequencing. The TCRbeta amplicons were sequenced with 250-bp paired-end reads on an Illumina HiSeq 2500. The authors processed their data as follows. Trimmomatic v0.33 was used to quality-trim the reads, and FLASH v1.2.11 was used to merge paired reads so that full CDR3 sequences could be recovered. V, D and J germline segments were assigned to the rearranged TCRbeta sequences by MiGEC v1.2.1b. Clonotype statistics and Shannon-Wiener diversity indices were calculated with VDJtools v1.0.0. To reduce sampling bias, subsequent analyses other than the diversity analysis used only the 250 most abundant clonotypes in each sample. TCRdb reanalyzed the raw reads on its own, using fastp at Q25 for trimming and MiXCR for clone calling, and kept in-frame beta chains. Each record represents a unique CDR3 protein, reported with the most common genes and DNA among its rows. What appears here as the V and J calls and clone size reflects TCRdb's work, not the paper's. Counted in this sample were 300,000 to 350,000 distinct CDR3 sequences; almost 65% of them appeared once. Under 8.5% of the sample rests with the top ten.

Blood RNA was extracted from unsorted whole blood using TRIzol reagent, and germline DNA was obtained with the DNeasy Blood & Tissue kit. At the time of sampling, the patients were treatment-naive and had chronic HBV infection. Roughly 3.9 milliliters of peripheral blood were collected into K2EDTA tubes before surgery. These data originate in a study of tumor-infiltrating lymphocytes in primary liver carcinoma (dated by TCRdb to about 2017). In the study overall: Between November 2015 and early 2016, several patients in China with histopathologically diagnosed primary liver carcinoma had surgical resection. A total of roughly 35 specimens from 5 patients, comprising approximately 25 tumor regions, 5 adjacent noncancerous liver tissues and 5 peripheral blood samples, were covered by TCRbeta repertoire sequencing. Reproducibility between technical replicate repertoires was high, with correlation coefficients above 0.98 and mean shared-clone rates about 0.9. TCRbeta repertoire sequencing, expression microarrays and whole-exome sequencing were combined in the study across five regions of each liver tumor, with adjacent normal tissue and blood also included. The five patients had tumors of stage T1-T3 N0M0, with maximum diameters ranging from roughly 4.2 to 10 cm. Of the five patients, three men and two women aged 30 to 69 years, four had hepatocellular carcinoma and one had combined HCC and intrahepatic cholangiocarcinoma. Roughly 3.65 to 8 million productive TCRbeta reads were obtained per sample, and no significant difference in read depth was found between tissue types. The paper as a whole reports these results and caveats: Bulk unsorted samples precluded comparing CD4+ and CD8+ T cell repertoires. Repertoire overlap was found to be higher between tumor regions (mean approximately 35%) than between tumor-adjacent (roughly 17%) or tumor-blood (around 15%) pairs, consistent with antigen-driven expansion. With just four to six patients in the study, the authors point out that the findings should be validated in a larger study. Only the TCR beta chain was sequenced, which likely underestimates true repertoire diversity because unpaired alpha chains were not captured. The top 250 clones made up a significantly larger repertoire fraction in tumors than in blood (p = 0.039).

V is shortened by 3 bases, J by 3 bases, and the region joining them spans 12 bases. Counted from cysteine to phenylalanine, this CDR3 has 15 amino acids. CDR3 DNA only is kept here, 45 bases in frame from base 1. CDR1 and CDR2 (MRHNA, SNTAGT) derive from the germline V gene. This TCR came from a man aged 40-49 years with primary liver carcinoma and hepatitis B virus infection. Sequenced sample: peripheral blood. The chain joins TRBV6-4 to TRBJ2-1, with the D gene not confidently named. This receptor carries the CDR3 CASSDRLTGYNEQFF. The DNA reads TGTGCCAGCAGTGATCGCCTAACGGGCTACAATGAGCAGTTCTTC.